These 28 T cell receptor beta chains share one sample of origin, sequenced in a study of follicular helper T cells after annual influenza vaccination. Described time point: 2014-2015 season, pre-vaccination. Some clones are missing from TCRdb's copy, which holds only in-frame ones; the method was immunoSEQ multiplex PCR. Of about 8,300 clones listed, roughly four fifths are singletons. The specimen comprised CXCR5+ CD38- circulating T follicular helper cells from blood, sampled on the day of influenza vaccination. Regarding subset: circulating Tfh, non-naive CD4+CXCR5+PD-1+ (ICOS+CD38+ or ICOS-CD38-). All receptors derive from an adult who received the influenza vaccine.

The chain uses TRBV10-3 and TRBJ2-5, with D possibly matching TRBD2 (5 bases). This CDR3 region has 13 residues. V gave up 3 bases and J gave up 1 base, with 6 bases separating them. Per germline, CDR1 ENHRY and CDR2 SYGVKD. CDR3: CAISERGQETQYF. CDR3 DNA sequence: TGTGCCATCAGTGAACGGGGCCAAGAGACCCAGTACTTC.

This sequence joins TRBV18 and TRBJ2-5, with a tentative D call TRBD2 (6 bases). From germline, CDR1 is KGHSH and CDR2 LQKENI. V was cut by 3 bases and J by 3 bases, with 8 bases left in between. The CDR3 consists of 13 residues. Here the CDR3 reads CASSPGGEETQYF. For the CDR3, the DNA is TGTGCCAGCTCACCGGGCGGGGAAGAGACCCAGTACTTC.

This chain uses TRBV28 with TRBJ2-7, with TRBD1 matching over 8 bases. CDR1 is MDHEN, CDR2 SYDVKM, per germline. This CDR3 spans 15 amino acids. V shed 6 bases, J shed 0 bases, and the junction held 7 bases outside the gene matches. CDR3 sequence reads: CASSSGQGLSYEQYF. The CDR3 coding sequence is TGTGCCAGCAGCTCCGGACAGGGCCTCTCCTACGAGCAGTACTTC.

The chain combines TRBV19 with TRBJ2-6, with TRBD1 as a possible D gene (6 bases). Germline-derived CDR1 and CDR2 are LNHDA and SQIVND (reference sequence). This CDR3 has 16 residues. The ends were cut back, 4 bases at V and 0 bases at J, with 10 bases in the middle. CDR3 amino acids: CASSNRDLSGANVLTF. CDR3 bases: TGTGCCAGTAGTAACAGGGACCTCTCTGGGGCCAACGTCCTGACTTTC.

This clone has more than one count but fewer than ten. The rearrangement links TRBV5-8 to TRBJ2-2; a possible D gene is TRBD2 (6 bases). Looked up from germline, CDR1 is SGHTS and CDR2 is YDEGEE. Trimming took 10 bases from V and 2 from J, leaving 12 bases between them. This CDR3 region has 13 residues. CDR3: CAPGLFNTGELFF. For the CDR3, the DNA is TGTGCCCCGGGACTGTTCAACACCGGGGAGCTGTTTTTT.

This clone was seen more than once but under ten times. The CDR3 DNA sequence: TGTGCCAGCAGCCCCAATAGGGGGGGTACCTCCTACGAGCAGTACTTC. This gives the protein CASSPNRGGTSYEQYF. The chain carries TRBV4-2 and TRBJ2-7, with D possibly being TRBD2 (7 bases). The CDR3 has 16 residues. The V end lost 4 bases, the J end lost 0 bases, and 16 bases lay between the germline ends. Germline-derived CDR1 and CDR2 are LGHNA and YNFKEQ.

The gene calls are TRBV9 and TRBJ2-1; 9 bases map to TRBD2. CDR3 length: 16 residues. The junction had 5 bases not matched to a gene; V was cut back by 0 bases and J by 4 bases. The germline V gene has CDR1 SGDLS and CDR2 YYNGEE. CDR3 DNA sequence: TGTGCCAGCAGCGTAGAGATAGCGGGGGTTTACAATGAGCAGTTCTTC. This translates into CASSVEIAGVYNEQFF.

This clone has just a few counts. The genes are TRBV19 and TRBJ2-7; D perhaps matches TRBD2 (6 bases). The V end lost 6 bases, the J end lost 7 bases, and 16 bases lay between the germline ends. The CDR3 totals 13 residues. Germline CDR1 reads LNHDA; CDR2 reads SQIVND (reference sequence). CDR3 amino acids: CASSPQDGGEQYF. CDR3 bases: TGTGCCAGTAGCCCACAGGACGGGGGAGAGCAGTACTTC.

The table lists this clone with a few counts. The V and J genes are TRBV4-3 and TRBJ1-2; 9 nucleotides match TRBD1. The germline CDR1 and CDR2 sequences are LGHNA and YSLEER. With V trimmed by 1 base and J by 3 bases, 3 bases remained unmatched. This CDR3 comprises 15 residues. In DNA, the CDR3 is TGCGCCAGCAGCCAAGTGGGACAGGGACACTATGGCTACACCTTC. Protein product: CASSQVGQGHYGYTF.

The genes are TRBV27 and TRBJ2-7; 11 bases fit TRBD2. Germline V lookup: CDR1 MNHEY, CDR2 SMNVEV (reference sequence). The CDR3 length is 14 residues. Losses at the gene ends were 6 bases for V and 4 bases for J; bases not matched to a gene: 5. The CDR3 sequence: CASRLAGVGYEQYF. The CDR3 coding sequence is TGTGCCAGCAGACTAGCGGGGGTGGGATACGAGCAGTACTTC.

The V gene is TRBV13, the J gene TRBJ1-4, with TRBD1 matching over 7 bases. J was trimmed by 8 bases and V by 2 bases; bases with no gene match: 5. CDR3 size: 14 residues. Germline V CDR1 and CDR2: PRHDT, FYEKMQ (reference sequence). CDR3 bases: TGTGCCAGCAGCTTACGGAGGGGGCCGGAAAAACTGTTTTTT. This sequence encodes CASSLRRGPEKLFF.

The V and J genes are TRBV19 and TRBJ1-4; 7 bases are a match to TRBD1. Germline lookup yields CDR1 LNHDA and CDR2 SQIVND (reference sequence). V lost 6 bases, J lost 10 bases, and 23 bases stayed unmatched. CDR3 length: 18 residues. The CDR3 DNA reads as TGTGCCAGTAGGACGGACCGACAGGGTGCAGCTTCGGGCGCAAAACTGTTTTTT. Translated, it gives CASRTDRQGAASGAKLFF.

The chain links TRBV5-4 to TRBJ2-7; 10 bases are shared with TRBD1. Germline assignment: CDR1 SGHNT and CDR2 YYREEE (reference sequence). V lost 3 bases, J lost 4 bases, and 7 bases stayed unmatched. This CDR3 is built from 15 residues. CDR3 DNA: TGTGCCAGCAGCTCGGTTGGGACAGGGGCTTACGAGCAGTACTTC. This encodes CASSSVGTGAYEQYF.

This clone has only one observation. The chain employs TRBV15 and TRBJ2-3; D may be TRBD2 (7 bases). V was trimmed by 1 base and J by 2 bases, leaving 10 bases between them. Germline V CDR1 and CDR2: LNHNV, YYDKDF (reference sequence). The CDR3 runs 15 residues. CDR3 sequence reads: CATSRAGGNTDTQYF. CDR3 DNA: TGTGCCACCAGCAGAGCGGGGGGCAACACAGATACGCAGTATTTT.

The CDR3 DNA reads TGTGCCAGCAGCAAGGGATTACCGGGATACAATGAGCAGTTCTTC. Protein: CASSKGLPGYNEQFF. The chain recombines TRBV21-1 with TRBJ2-1; the table's D call TRBD2 went unverified against the DNA. TRBV21-1 is marked as a pseudogene. CDR3 length equals 15 residues.

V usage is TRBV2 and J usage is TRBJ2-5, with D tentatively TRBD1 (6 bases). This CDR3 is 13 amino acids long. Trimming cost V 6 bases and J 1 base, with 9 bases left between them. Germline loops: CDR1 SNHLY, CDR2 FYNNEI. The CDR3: CASRRDTQETQYF. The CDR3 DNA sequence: TGTGCCAGCAGGAGGGACACCCAAGAGACCCAGTACTTC.

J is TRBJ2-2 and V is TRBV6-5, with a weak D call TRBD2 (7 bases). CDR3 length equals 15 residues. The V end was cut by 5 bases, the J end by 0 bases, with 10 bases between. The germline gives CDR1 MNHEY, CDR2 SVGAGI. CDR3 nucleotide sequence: TGTGCCAGCAGTCCGGGGGGCACGAACACCGGGGAGCTGTTTTTT. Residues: CASSPGGTNTGELFF.

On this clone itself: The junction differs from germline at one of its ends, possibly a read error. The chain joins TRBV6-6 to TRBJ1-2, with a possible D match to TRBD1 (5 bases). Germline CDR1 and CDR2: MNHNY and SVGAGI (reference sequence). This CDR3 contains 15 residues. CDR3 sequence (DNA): TGTGCCAGCAGCAACCCGCGGGGCAGAGACTACGGCTACACCTTC. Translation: CASSNPRGRDYGYTF.

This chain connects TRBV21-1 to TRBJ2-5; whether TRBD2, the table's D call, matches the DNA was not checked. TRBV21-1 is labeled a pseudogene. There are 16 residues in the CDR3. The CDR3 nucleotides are TGTGCCAGCAGCTACAGGACTAGTGGTCACCAAGAGACCCAGTACTTC. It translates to CASSYRTSGHQETQYF.

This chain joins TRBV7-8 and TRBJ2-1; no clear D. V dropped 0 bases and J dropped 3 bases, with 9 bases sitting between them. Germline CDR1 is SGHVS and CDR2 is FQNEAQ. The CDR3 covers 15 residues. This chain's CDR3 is CASSLASGYYNEQFF. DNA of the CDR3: TGTGCCAGCAGCTTAGCATCCGGGTACTACAATGAGCAGTTCTTC.

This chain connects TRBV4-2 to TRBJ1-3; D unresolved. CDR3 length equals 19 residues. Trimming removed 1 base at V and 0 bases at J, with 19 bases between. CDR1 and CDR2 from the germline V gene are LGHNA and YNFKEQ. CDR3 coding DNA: TGTGCCAGCAGCCAAGTAGCCAGGTCCACGGCGAGCTCTGGAAACACCATATATTTT. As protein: CASSQVARSTASSGNTIYF.

The CDR3 spells CASSLAGGFRYEQYF. The CDR3, as DNA: TGTGCCAGCAGCTTGGCGGGGGGGTTCCGGTACGAGCAGTACTTC. The J gene is TRBJ2-7, the V gene TRBV5-6; 8 bases are a match to TRBD2. CDR1 is SGHDT and CDR2 is YYEEEE in the germline V gene. J lost 4 bases, V lost 0 bases, and 6 bases had no gene match. This CDR3 is built from 15 residues. The full variable domain, its missing parts supplied by reference TRBV5-6 and TRBJ2-7, is DAGVTQSPTHLIKTRGQQVTLRCSPKSGHDTVSWYQQALGQGPQFIFQYYEEEERQRGNFPDRFSGHQFPNYSSELNVNALLLGDSALYLCASSLAGGFRYEQYFGPGTRLTVT.

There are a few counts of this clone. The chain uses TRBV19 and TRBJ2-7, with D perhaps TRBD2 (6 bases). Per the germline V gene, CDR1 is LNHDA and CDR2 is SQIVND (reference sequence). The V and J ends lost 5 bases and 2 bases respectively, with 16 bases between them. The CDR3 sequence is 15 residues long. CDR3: CASSPSAGTTYEQYF. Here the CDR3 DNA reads TGTGCCAGTAGTCCTTCGGCGGGGACCACCTACGAGCAGTACTTC.

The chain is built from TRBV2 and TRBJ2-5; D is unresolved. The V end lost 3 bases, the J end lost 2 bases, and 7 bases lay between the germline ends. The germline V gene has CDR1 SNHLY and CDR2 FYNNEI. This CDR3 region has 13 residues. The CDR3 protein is CASSDRWQETQYF. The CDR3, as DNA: TGTGCCAGCAGTGATCGGTGGCAAGAGACCCAGTACTTC. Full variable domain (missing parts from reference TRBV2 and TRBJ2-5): EPEVTQTPSHQVTQMGQEVILRCVPISNHLYFYWYRQILGQKVEFLVSFYNNEISEKSEIFDDQFSVERPDGSNFTLKIRSTKLEDSAMYFCASSDRWQETQYFGPGTRLLVL.

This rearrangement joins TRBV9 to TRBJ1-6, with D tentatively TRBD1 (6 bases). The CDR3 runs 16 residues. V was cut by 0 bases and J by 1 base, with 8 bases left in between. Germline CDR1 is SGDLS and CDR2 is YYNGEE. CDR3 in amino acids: CASSVGDTSYNSPLHF. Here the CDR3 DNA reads TGTGCCAGCAGCGTAGGGGACACATCCTATAATTCACCCCTCCACTTT.

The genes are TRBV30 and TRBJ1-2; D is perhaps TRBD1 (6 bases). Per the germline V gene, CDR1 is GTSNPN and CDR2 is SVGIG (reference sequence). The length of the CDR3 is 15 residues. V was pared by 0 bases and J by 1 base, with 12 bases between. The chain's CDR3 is CAWSVLGQINYGYTF. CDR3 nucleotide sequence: TGTGCCTGGAGTGTACTTGGACAGATTAACTATGGCTACACCTTC. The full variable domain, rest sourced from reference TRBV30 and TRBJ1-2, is SQTIHQWPATLVQPVGSPLSLECTVEGTSNPNLYWYRQAAGRGLQLLFYSVGIGQISSEVPQNLSASRPQDRQFILSSKKLLLSDSGFYLCAWSVLGQINYGYTFGSGTRLTVV.

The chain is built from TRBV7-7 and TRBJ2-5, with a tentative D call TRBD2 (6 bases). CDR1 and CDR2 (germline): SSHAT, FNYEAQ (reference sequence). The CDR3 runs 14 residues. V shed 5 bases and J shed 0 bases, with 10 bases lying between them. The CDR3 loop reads CASSRGSYQETQYF. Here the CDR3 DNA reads TGTGCCAGCAGCCGGGGGTCCTACCAAGAGACCCAGTACTTC.

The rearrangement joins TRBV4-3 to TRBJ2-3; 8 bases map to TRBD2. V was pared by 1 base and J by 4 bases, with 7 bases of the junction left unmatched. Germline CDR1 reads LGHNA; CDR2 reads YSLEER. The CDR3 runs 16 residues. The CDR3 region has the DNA TGCGCCAGCAGCCAAGGAGGCGGGGGGTATTCAGATACGCAGTATTTT. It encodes CASSQGGGGYSDTQYF.